The T cell receptor beta chain described here comes from a study of blood T cell repertoires in COVID-19 (dated by TCRdb to the early 2020s). Study-level background: The collaborator samples originated in the United States, Italy and Spain and spanned the acute and convalescent phases of COVID-19. The prospective study material was composed of cDNA or gDNA derived from T cells, B-cell-depleted T cells, or PBMCs. Subjects who had been exposed to COVID-19, were actively infected with it, or had recovered from it provided the deeply sampled blood TCRbeta repertoires that made up the dataset. The repertoires were released in a freely available public database intended as a resource for research on the immune response to SARS-CoV-2. The samples were drawn from two sources: the first 160 participants of the ongoing ImmuneRACE study, and fewer than 1,500 subjects contributed by 6 global collaborators. Nearly every sample came with metadata listing a de-identified subject ID, COVID-19 status, age in years and sex. HLA class I and class II types, where available, came from metadata supplied by the sample provider rather than from assay-based typing. Overall study outcomes, separate from this receptor: Clinical and demographic metadata were provided uncurated, with the amount varying by source and participant.

CDR1 and CDR2 are read off the germline V gene as KGHDR and SFDVKD. V and J are truncated by 3 bases and 5 bases respectively, leaving an intervening sequence of 10 bases. CDR3 length: 14 amino acids, cysteine to phenylalanine. Kept here is only the CDR3 DNA, which spans 42 bases and is read in frame from base 1. In Seattle, one collaborating source enrolled patients while the infection was active and tracked those patients longitudinally over the course of disease. Collaborating institutions collected whole blood in K2EDTA tubes following their own protocols. Collaborator samples were shipped for TCRbeta analysis as frozen whole blood, isolated PBMCs, or DNA extracted from either sample type. About this clone: Its antigen specificity is not known. No much larger clonotype is one base removed from it; base qualities were not supplied.

TCRbeta CDR3 regions were amplified from genomic DNA using the immunoSEQ Assay, a bias-controlled multiplex PCR. The study's own analysis went as follows. The number of nucleated cells in each sample was estimated from the amplification of reference gene primers within the assay. To quantify the absolute abundance of each unique TCRbeta CDR3 rearrangement, sequence reads were collapsed and filtered. For each sample, productive Simpson clonality was calculated as the square root of Simpson's diversity index over productive rearrangements. Held by TCRdb, this immuneACCESS table contains in-frame sequences only and omits some clones. Under half of the omission traces to an unresolved V gene where checked; the cause of the rest is unknown. For V, J and clone size, that table is used; D and trimming come from the DNA. The sample data list some 130,000 clones, and about 89% of these were observed just once. The ten most abundant clones make up about an eighth of the sample.

The chain is assembled from TRBV24-1 and TRBJ1-5; the D gene remains uncertain. This TCR was recovered from a woman in her 70s with COVID-19, enrolled during active disease. Sequencing input: peripheral blood. The nucleotide sequence reads as follows: TGTGCCACCAGTGATCCCCGGGGTGATCAGCCCCAGCATTTT. It codes for CATSDPRGDQPQHF.